This entry lists 24 T cell receptor beta chains sequenced from one sample in a study of blood T cell repertoires in COVID-19. Assay used: immunoSEQ multiplex PCR; TCRdb lists only in-frame clones, some missing. Found here are over 70,000 clones, approximately 77% of them singletons; the top ten hold around a tenth. The sequencing input was peripheral blood. These receptors were taken from an elderly woman with acute or convalescent COVID-19.

This rearrangement joins TRBV29-1 to TRBJ2-1; TRBD2 agrees at 11 bases. The germline V gene encodes CDR1 SQVTM and CDR2 ANQGSEA. The CDR3 loop spans 15 amino acids. With V trimmed by 4 bases and J by 3 bases, 5 bases remained unmatched. The CDR3 DNA follows: TGCAGCGTTGTTAGCGGGAGGGCCCTCTACAATGAGCAGTTCTTC. Its protein is CSVVSGRALYNEQFF.

The J gene is TRBJ2-2, the V gene TRBV6-2 or TRBV6-3; 8 bases line up with TRBD2. Trimming cost V 4 bases and J 0 bases; bases outside gene matches: 4. The CDR3 has 16 residues. Germline-derived CDR1 and CDR2 are MNHEY and SVGEGT. As DNA, the CDR3 is TGTGCCAGCAGTTTCGACGGGAGGGCGAACACCGGGGAGCTGTTTTTT. Translation gives CASSFDGRANTGELFF.

This chain links TRBV11-2 with TRBJ1-2; 9 bases line up with TRBD1. The CDR3 length is 13 residues. Germline V gene lookup returns CDR1 SGHAT and CDR2 FQNNGV. The J segment lost 2 bases and the V segment lost 8 bases, leaving 3 bases of the junction unmatched. Here the CDR3 DNA reads TGTGCCAGCGGGACAGGGACCAACTATGGCTACACCTTC. Its translation is CASGTGTNYGYTF.

The genes are TRBV27 and TRBJ2-7, with 14 bases identical to TRBD2. CDR1 MNHEY and CDR2 SMNVEV come from the germline V gene (reference sequence). After removal of 3 bases from V and 6 bases from J, the junction contained 4 bases not matched to a gene. The CDR3 runs to 15 residues. The CDR3 loop is CASSLRGLAGVEQYF. For the CDR3, the DNA is TGTGCCAGCAGTTTGAGGGGACTAGCGGGAGTCGAGCAGTACTTC.

The chain links TRBV9 to TRBJ2-1; D is possibly TRBD2 (6 bases). Trimming removed 4 bases at V and 6 bases at J, with 11 bases between. Per germline, CDR1 SGDLS and CDR2 YYNGEE. This CDR3 comprises 13 residues. The CDR3 DNA reads TGTGCCAGCAGCAACGCGGGGCGCAATGAGCAGTTCTTC. The encoded protein is CASSNAGRNEQFF. The variable domain in full, completed from reference TRBV9 and TRBJ2-1, reads DSGVTQTPKHLITATGQRVTLRCSPRSGDLSVYWYQQSLDQGLQFLIQYYNGEERAKGNILERFSAQQFPDLHSELNLSSLELGDSALYFCASSNAGRNEQFFGPGTRLTVL.

The chain carries TRBV12-3 or TRBV12-4 and TRBJ1-1; D is perhaps TRBD1 (5 bases). The CDR3 covers 13 residues. The V and J ends lost 5 bases and 1 base respectively, with 8 bases between them. The CDR3 loop is CASSLQENTEAFF. DNA of the CDR3: TGTGCCAGCAGTCTACAGGAGAACACTGAAGCTTTCTTT.

The chain carries TRBV7-9 and TRBJ2-2, with D possibly TRBD2 on 7 matching bases. Germline V gene data show CDR1 as SEHNR and CDR2 as FQNEAQ (reference sequence). V lost 1 base, J lost 0 bases, and 12 bases lay in between. The CDR3 is made up of 17 amino acids. The CDR3 DNA is TGTGCCAGCAGCTTAGGGTCCGGGGGGCCGAACACCGGGGAGCTGTTTTTT. As protein: CASSLGSGGPNTGELFF.

V gene TRBV5-4 combines with J gene TRBJ2-1; D is uncertain. Germline V gives CDR1 SGHNT, CDR2 YYREEE (reference sequence). This CDR3 spans 11 amino acids. V was clipped by 10 bases and J by 7 bases, with 12 bases between them. CDR3 DNA sequence: TGTGCCTCGCGATTTGGTAATGAGCAGTTCTTC. This gives the protein CASRFGNEQFF.

The gene calls are TRBV7-9 and TRBJ2-7, with D possibly TRBD2 on 6 matching bases. Germline CDR1 is SEHNR and CDR2 is FQNEAQ (reference sequence). Trimming removed 3 bases at V and 4 bases at J, with 7 bases between. The CDR3 length is 12 residues. CDR3 DNA sequence: TGTGCCAGCAGCTTCGGGACTTACGAGCAGTACTTC. The encoded protein is CASSFGTYEQYF.

The chain links TRBV12-3 or TRBV12-4 to TRBJ1-3; 7 bases are shared with TRBD1. J lost 3 bases, V lost 7 bases, and 3 bases had no gene match. The CDR3 covers 13 residues. CDR3 nucleotides: TGTGCCAGCACCGGGACAGTTGGAAACACCATATATTTT. Translating it yields CASTGTVGNTIYF.

This clone was counted only a few times. The chain couples TRBV28 to TRBJ1-5; the match to TRBD1 covers 7 bases. CDR3 size: 11 residues. With V trimmed by 10 bases and J by 9 bases, 6 bases remained unmatched. Per the germline V gene, CDR1 is MDHEN and CDR2 is SYDVKM. The CDR3 region is CATQYRGPQHF. CDR3 nucleotides: TGTGCCACCCAGTACAGGGGGCCCCAGCATTTT.

This chain connects TRBV19 to TRBJ1-1; TRBD1 matches 8 bases. CDR1 is LNHDA, CDR2 SQIVND, per germline (reference sequence). The V gene end was trimmed by 4 bases and the J gene end by 1 base; junction bases not matched to a gene: 2. CDR3 size: 14 residues. The CDR3 loop is CASSSGQGNTEAFF. As DNA, the CDR3 is TGTGCCAGTAGTAGCGGACAGGGGAACACTGAAGCTTTCTTT.

In nucleotides, the CDR3 is TGTGCCAGCAGTTTAGTGATTGGGACAGGGGTTGGTCAGCCCCAGCATTTT. This codes for CASSLVIGTGVGQPQHF. The chain recombines TRBV27 with TRBJ1-5; 10 positions match TRBD1. The V segment lost 2 bases and the J segment 6 bases; nucleotides outside the gene matches: 10. The CDR3 contains 17 residues. CDR1 is MNHEY, CDR2 SMNVEV, per germline (reference sequence).

This clone was observed a single time. This chain uses TRBV6-5 with TRBJ1-2; TRBD1 is a possible D gene (5 bases). Trimming stripped 7 bases from V and 1 base from J, with 16 bases between. CDR1 MNHEY and CDR2 SVGAGI come from the germline V gene. The CDR3 runs 15 residues. CDR3 in amino acids: CASTRGWVGNYGYTF. CDR3 bases: TGTGCCAGCACAAGGGGTTGGGTGGGTAACTATGGCTACACCTTC.

The genes are TRBV5-1 and TRBJ2-5; 12 nucleotides agree with TRBD2. Germline-derived CDR1 and CDR2 are SGHRS and YFSETQ. The V gene end was trimmed by 0 bases and the J gene end by 5 bases; junction bases not matched to a gene: 5. This CDR3 contains 16 residues. This CDR3 reads CASSLGLAGVSETQYF. The CDR3 DNA follows: TGCGCCAGCAGCTTGGGACTAGCGGGAGTAAGCGAGACCCAGTACTTC.

V is TRBV4-3 and J is TRBJ2-3, with TRBD1 matching over 7 bases. Losses at the gene ends were 4 bases for V and 3 bases for J; bases not matched to a gene: 4. CDR1 is LGHNA, CDR2 YSLEER, per germline. The CDR3 sequence is 14 residues long. CDR3 DNA sequence: TGCGCCAGCAGCCGACTGACAGGGACAGATACGCAGTATTTT. Protein sequence: CASSRLTGTDTQYF.

There are a few counts of this clone. This chain uses TRBV6-5 with TRBJ2-1; D unclear. Germline V gene sequence: CDR1 MNHEY, CDR2 SVGAGI. The CDR3 extends over 14 amino acids. With 7 bases removed from V and 8 bases from J, the gap between germline ends came to 18 bases. CDR3 nucleotide sequence: TGTGCCAGCACTCGGCTAGACCCTGGCGATGAGCAGTTCTTC. This gives the protein CASTRLDPGDEQFF.

V usage is TRBV7-3 and J usage is TRBJ2-1; 12 bases line up with TRBD1. J was trimmed by 5 bases and V by 1 base; bases with no gene match: 9. Germline CDR1 is SGHTA and CDR2 is FQGTGA. The CDR3 is 18 residues long. The CDR3 DNA is TGTGCCAGCAGCTTAATGGGGCCGGGGACAGGGGGCAACAATGAGCAGTTCTTC. Encoded protein: CASSLMGPGTGGNNEQFF.

The V gene is TRBV30, the J gene TRBJ1-3, with D unresolved. Between the trimmed V and J ends, which lost 2 bases and 1 base, there was a span of 6 bases. Germline CDR1 reads GTSNPN; CDR2 reads SVGIG (reference sequence). CDR3 length: 13 residues. CDR3 amino acids: CAWSYLSGNTIYF. The CDR3, as DNA: TGTGCCTGGAGTTATCTATCTGGAAACACCATATATTTT.

DNA of the CDR3: TGCAGTGCTAGTCGGCCAGGGGTGCCCAATGAGCAGTTCTTC. Translation gives CSASRPGVPNEQFF. The V call is TRBV20-1, the J call TRBJ2-1; D might be TRBD1 (6 bases). Germline values: CDR1 DFQATT, CDR2 SNEGSKA (reference sequence). V shed 3 bases and J shed 6 bases, with 15 bases lying between them. This CDR3 spans 14 amino acids.

The chain carries TRBV4-2 and TRBJ2-7; no clear D gene. Trimming pared 0 bases from V and 0 bases from J, leaving 9 bases between. The CDR3 is made up of 15 amino acids. CDR1 is LGHNA and CDR2 is YNFKEQ in the germline V gene. CDR3 DNA sequence: TGTGCCAGCAGCCAAGACTTACGTAGCTCCTACGAGCAGTACTTC. As protein: CASSQDLRSSYEQYF.

This rearrangement joins TRBV11-1 to TRBJ2-7, with D perhaps matching TRBD1 (6 bases). V lost 0 bases and J lost 5, with 11 bases in between. The CDR3 is 14 residues long. The germline CDR1 and CDR2 sequences are SGHAT and FQDESV (reference sequence). Here the CDR3 reads CASSLAQGLHEQYF. The CDR3 coding sequence is TGTGCCAGCAGCTTAGCGCAGGGGCTACACGAGCAGTACTTC.

V is TRBV28 and J is TRBJ1-1, with D hard to call. The V and J ends lost 1 base and 0 bases respectively, with 12 bases between them. The germline CDR1 and CDR2 sequences are MDHEN and SYDVKM. The CDR3 extends over 16 amino acids. The CDR3 sequence: CASSLFQAAMNTEAFF. In DNA form, the CDR3 reads TGTGCCAGCAGTTTATTTCAGGCAGCCATGAACACTGAAGCTTTCTTT.

The CDR3 protein is CATSRTGALQPEAFF. The CDR3 bases are TGTGCCACCAGCAGGACAGGGGCCTTACAACCTGAAGCTTTCTTT. The V and J genes are TRBV15 and TRBJ1-1; 8 bases agree with TRBD1. In germline, CDR1 is LNHNV, CDR2 YYDKDF (reference sequence). The junction had 9 bases not matched to a gene; V was cut back by 3 bases and J by 6 bases. The CDR3 runs to 15 residues.